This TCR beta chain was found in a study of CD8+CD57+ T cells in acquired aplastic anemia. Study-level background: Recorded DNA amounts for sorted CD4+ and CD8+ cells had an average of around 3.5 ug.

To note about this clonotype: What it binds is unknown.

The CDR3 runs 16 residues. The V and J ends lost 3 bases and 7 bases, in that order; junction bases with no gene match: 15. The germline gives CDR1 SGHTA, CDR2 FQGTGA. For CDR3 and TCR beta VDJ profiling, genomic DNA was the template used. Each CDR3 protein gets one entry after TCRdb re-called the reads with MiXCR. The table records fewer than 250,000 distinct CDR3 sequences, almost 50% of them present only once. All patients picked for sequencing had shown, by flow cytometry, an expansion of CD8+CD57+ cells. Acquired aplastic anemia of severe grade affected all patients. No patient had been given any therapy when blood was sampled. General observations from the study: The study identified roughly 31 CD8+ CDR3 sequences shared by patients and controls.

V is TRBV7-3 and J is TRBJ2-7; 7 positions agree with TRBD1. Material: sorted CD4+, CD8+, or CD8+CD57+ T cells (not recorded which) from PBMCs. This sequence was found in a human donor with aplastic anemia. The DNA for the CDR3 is TGTGCCAGCAGCTTGGGTGGCTCCGCCTCAGGGGGTGAGCAGTACTTC. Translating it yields CASSLGGSASGGEQYF.